These T cell receptor beta chains were read from a single sample in a study of shared clonotypes between healthy human individuals. TCRdb keeps only in-frame clones here, not all; method: immunoSEQ multiplex PCR. The table has about 610,000 clones, 97% seen once. The specimen was naive CD4+ T cells sorted from blood. The source of these receptors is a woman in her twenties or thirties in good health. Both conserved end residues are part of each CDR3.

J gene: TRBJ2-7
V gene: TRBV7-9
CDR3 protein: CASSLGTETYEQYF

J gene: TRBJ2-7
V gene: TRBV6-6
CDR3 protein: CASRTSLAGDYEQYF

J gene: TRBJ2-1
V gene: TRBV6-6
CDR3 protein: CASSEPGLGYEQFF

J gene: TRBJ1-1
V gene: TRBV20-1
CDR3 protein: CSAIKDTEAFF

J gene: TRBJ2-7
V gene: TRBV11-3
CDR3 protein: CASSLVLEFVEQYF

J gene: TRBJ2-5
V gene: TRBV28
CDR3 protein: CASSSYGTAQGETQYF

J gene: TRBJ2-1
V gene: TRBV21-1
CDR3 protein: CASSAPGTKYNEQFF

J gene: TRBJ2-1
V gene: TRBV19
CDR3 protein: CASSIIRSSYNEQFF

J gene: TRBJ1-1
V gene: TRBV19
CDR3 protein: CASIRPHSPTEAFF

J gene: TRBJ1-1
V gene: TRBV11-3
CDR3 protein: CASSLDGFNTEAFF

J gene: TRBJ1-2
V gene: TRBV6-6
CDR3 protein: CASSYEDIGGYTF

J gene: NA
V gene: TRBV19
CDR3 protein: CASTGTGSYEQYF

J gene: TRBJ1-1
V gene: TRBV6-6
CDR3 protein: CASRRTASANTEAFF

J gene: TRBJ2-5
V gene: TRBV7-8
CDR3 protein: CASSPMGDRGLGETQYF

J gene: TRBJ1-5
V gene: TRBV10-2
CDR3 protein: CASSEKAHVSSNQPQHF